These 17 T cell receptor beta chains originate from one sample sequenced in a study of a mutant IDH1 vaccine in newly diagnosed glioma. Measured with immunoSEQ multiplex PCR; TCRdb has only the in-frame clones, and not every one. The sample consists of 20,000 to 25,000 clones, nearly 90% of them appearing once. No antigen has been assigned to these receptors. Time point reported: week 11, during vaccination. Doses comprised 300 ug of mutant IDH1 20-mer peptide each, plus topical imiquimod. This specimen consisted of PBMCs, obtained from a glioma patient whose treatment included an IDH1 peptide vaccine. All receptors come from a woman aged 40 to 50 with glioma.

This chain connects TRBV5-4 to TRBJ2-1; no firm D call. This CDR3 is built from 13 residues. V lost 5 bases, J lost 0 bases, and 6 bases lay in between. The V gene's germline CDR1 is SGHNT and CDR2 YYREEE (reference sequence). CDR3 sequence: CASRADSYNEQFF. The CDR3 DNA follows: TGTGCCAGCAGGGCCGACTCCTACAATGAGCAGTTCTTC.

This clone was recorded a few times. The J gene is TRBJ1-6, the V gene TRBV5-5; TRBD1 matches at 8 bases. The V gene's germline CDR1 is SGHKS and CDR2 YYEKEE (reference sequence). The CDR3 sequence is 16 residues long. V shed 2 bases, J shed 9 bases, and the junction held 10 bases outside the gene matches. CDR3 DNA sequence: TGTGCCAGCAGCTTAGCGACAGGGGCCGGGGTTTCACCCCTCCACTTT. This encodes CASSLATGAGVSPLHF.

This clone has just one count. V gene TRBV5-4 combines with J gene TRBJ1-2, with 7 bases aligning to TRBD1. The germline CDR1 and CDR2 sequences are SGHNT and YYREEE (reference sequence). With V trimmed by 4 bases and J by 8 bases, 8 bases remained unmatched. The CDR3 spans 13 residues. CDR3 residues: CASSTQGGDGYTF. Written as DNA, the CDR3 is TGTGCCAGCAGCACCCAAGGGGGCGACGGCTACACCTTC.

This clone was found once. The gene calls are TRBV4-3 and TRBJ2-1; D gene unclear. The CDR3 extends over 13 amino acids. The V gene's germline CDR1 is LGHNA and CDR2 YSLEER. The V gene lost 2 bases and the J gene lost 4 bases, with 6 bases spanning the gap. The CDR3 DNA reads TGCGCCAGCAGCCAATGGCGATACAATGAGCAGTTCTTC. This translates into CASSQWRYNEQFF.

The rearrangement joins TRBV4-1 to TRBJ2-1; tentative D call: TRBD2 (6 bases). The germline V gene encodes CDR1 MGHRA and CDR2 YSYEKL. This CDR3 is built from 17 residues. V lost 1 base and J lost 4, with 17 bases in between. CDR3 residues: CASSQGAGRASYNEQFF. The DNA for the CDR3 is TGCGCCAGCAGCCAAGGGGCGGGGCGGGCGTCTTACAATGAGCAGTTCTTC.

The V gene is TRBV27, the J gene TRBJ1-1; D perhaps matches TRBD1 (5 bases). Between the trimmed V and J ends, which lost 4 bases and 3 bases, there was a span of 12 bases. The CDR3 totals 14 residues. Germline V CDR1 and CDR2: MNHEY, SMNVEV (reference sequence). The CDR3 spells CASSWQGSYTEAFF. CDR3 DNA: TGTGCCAGCAGTTGGCAGGGATCGTACACTGAAGCTTTCTTT.

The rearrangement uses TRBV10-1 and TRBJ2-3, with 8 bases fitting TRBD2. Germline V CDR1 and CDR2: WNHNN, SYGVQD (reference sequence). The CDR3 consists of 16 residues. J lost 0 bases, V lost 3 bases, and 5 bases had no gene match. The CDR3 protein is CASSDPGGRSTDTQYF. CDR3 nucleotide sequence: TGCGCCAGCAGTGATCCGGGGGGGCGTAGCACAGATACGCAGTATTTT.

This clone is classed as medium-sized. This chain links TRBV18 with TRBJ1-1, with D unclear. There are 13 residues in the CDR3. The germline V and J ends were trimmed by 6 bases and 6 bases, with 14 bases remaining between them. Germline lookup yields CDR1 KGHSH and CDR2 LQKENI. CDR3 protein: CASSSSPGAEAFF. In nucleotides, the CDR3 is TGTGCCAGCTCGTCCTCCCCAGGTGCTGAAGCTTTCTTT. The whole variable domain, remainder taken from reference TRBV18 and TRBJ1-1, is NAGVMQNPRHLVRRRGQEARLRCSPMKGHSHVYWYRQLPEEGLKFMVYLQKENIIDESGMPKERFSAEFPKEGPSILRIQQVVRGDSAAYFCASSSSPGAEAFFGQGTRLTVV.

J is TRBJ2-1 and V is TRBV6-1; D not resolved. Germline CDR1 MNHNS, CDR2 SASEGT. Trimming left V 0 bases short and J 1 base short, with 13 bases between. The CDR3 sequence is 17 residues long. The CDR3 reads CASSEAPWAVSYNEQFF. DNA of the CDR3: TGTGCCAGCAGTGAAGCTCCATGGGCAGTTTCCTACAATGAGCAGTTCTTC.

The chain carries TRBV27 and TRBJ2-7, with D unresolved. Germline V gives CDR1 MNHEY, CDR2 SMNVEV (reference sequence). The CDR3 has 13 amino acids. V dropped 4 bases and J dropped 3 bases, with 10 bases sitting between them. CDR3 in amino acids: CASSSNPGYEQYF. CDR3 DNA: TGTGCCAGCAGTTCCAACCCTGGCTACGAGCAGTACTTC.

The CDR3 DNA is TGTGCCTGGGACAGGGTCGGTCAGCCCCAGCATTTT. Translating gives CAWDRVGQPQHF. The chain links TRBV30 to TRBJ1-5; 7 nucleotides agree with TRBD1. V shed 5 bases, J shed 6 bases, and the junction held 4 bases outside the gene matches. Germline-derived CDR1 and CDR2 are GTSNPN and SVGIG (reference sequence). The CDR3 runs to 12 residues.

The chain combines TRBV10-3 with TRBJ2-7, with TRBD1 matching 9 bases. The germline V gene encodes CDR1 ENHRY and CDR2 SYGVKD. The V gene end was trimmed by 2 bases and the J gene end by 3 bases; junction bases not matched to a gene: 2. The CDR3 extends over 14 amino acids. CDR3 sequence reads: CAISEGQGIYEQYF. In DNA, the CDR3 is TGTGCCATCAGTGAGGGACAGGGGATCTACGAGCAGTACTTC.

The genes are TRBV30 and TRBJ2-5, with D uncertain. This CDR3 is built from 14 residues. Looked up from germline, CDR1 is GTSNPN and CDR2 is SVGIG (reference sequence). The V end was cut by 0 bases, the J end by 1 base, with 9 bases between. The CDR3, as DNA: TGTGCCTGGAGTGTTGGACGGGCCCAAGAGACCCAGTACTTC. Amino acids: CAWSVGRAQETQYF.

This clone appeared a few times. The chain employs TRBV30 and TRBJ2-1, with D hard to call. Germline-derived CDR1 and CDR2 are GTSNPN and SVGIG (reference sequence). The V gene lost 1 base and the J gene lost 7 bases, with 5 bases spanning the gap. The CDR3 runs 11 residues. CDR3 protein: CAWSAPNEQFF. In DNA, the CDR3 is TGTGCCTGGAGTGCCCCTAATGAGCAGTTCTTC.

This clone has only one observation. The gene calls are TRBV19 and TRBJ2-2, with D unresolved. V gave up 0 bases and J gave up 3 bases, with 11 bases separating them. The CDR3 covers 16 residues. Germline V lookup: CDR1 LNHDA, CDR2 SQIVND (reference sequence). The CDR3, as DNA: TGTGCCAGTAGTATAGATGGACGCGCGTACACCGGGGAGCTGTTTTTT. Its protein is CASSIDGRAYTGELFF.

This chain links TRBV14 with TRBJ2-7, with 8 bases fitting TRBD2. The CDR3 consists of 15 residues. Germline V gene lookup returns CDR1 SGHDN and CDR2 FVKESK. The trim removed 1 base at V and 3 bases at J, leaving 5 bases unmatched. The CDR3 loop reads CASSQGKTSGYEQYF. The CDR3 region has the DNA TGTGCCAGCAGCCAAGGAAAAACTAGCGGCTACGAGCAGTACTTC.

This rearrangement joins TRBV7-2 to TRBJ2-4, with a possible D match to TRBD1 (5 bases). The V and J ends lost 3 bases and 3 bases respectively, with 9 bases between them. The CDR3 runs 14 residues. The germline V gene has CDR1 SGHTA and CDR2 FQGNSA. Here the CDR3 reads CASSLIGVKNIQYF. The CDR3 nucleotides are TGTGCCAGCAGCTTGATAGGGGTCAAAAACATTCAGTACTTC.